The 17 T cell receptor beta chains in this list originate from one sample, sequenced in a study of control samples from healthy donors and cancer patients. Sequencing used immunoSEQ multiplex PCR; TCRdb keeps in-frame clones, though not all of them. The sample lists some 120,000 clones; roughly 84% were seen once. Input material: blood. These receptors were obtained from a man aged 35 to 55 in good health.

The V and J genes are TRBV30 and TRBJ1-5; no reliable D call. The CDR3 extends over 15 amino acids. Germline CDR1 GTSNPN, CDR2 SVGIG (reference sequence). V was trimmed by 2 bases and J by 6 bases, leaving 17 bases between them. This CDR3 reads CAWSLPGPQVQPQHF. CDR3 in DNA: TGTGCCTGGAGTCTCCCGGGCCCCCAGGTTCAGCCCCAGCATTTT.

The V call is TRBV15, the J call TRBJ1-2; a possible D gene is TRBD1 (5 bases). CDR3 length: 17 residues. V was shortened by 5 bases and J by 0 bases, with 19 bases between the two germline ends. Germline V CDR1 and CDR2: LNHNV, YYDKDF (reference sequence). The CDR3 region has the DNA TGTGCCACCAGCCTCTTACACCGGGGGTTAGCTAACTATGGCTACACCTTC. Translated, it gives CATSLLHRGLANYGYTF.

The chain couples TRBV6-5 to TRBJ2-5; 9 nucleotides match TRBD1. This CDR3 spans 14 amino acids. The J segment lost 4 bases and the V segment lost 4 bases, leaving 4 bases of the junction unmatched. The germline gives CDR1 MNHEY, CDR2 SVGAGI. The CDR3 DNA sequence: TGTGCCAGCAGTTCCGGACAGGGGCGAGAGACCCAGTACTTC. Translation gives CASSSGQGRETQYF.

The chain uses TRBV5-6 and TRBJ2-7; 7 positions match TRBD1. From germline, CDR1 is SGHDT and CDR2 YYEEEE. Trimming cost V 0 bases and J 6 bases; bases outside gene matches: 3. The CDR3 is 13 residues long. The CDR3 region has the DNA TGTGCCAGCAGCTTGGGACAGGGCATCGAGCAGTACTTC. The encoded protein is CASSLGQGIEQYF. Full variable domain (remainder filled in from reference TRBV5-6 and TRBJ2-7): DAGVTQSPTHLIKTRGQQVTLRCSPKSGHDTVSWYQQALGQGPQFIFQYYEEEERQRGNFPDRFSGHQFPNYSSELNVNALLLGDSALYLCASSLGQGIEQYFGPGTRLTVT.

This chain joins TRBV6-5 and TRBJ1-6; 7 bases fit TRBD1. From germline, CDR1 is MNHEY and CDR2 SVGAGI. The CDR3 spans 14 residues. The J segment lost 11 bases and the V segment lost 6 bases, leaving 10 bases of the junction unmatched. CDR3 sequence reads: CASRRQGRGTPLHF. The CDR3 nucleotides are TGTGCCAGCAGAAGACAGGGTCGGGGGACACCCCTCCACTTT.

The chain links TRBV29-1 to TRBJ2-7; D may be TRBD2 (6 bases). Germline CDR1 SQVTM, CDR2 ANQGSEA. Trimming removed 1 base at V and 0 bases at J, with 13 bases between. This CDR3 is built from 15 residues. The CDR3 reads CSVEGGTQSSYEQYF. The CDR3 region has the DNA TGCAGCGTTGAAGGCGGGACGCAGAGCTCCTACGAGCAGTACTTC.

This clone occurred a few times. CDR3 coding DNA: TGTGCCACCAGGGGGCCGAATGAAAAACTGTTTTTT. As protein: CATRGPNEKLFF. V usage is TRBV24-1 and J usage is TRBJ1-4, with D possibly matching TRBD1 (5 bases). The CDR3 runs 12 residues. CDR1 and CDR2 from the germline V gene are KGHDR and SFDVKD. Trimming stripped 7 bases from V and 5 bases from J, with 7 bases between.

This clone was detected a few times. This sequence joins TRBV29-1 and TRBJ1-4; D not certain. The germline V and J ends were trimmed by 1 base and 0 bases, with 6 bases remaining between them. Per the germline V gene, CDR1 is SQVTM and CDR2 is ANQGSEA. There are 14 residues in the CDR3. This CDR3 reads CSVEGTATNEKLFF. The CDR3 region has the DNA TGCAGCGTTGAAGGGACGGCAACTAATGAAAAACTGTTTTTT.

The chain uses TRBV7-8 and TRBJ1-4, with unresolved D. V lost 4 bases and J 5 bases, leaving 14 bases between the germline ends. The CDR3 runs 15 residues. The germline V gene encodes CDR1 SGHVS and CDR2 FQNEAQ. CDR3 DNA sequence: TGTGCCAGCAGCTCAAGACGGCTGACAAATGAAAAACTGTTTTTT. Translating it yields CASSSRRLTNEKLFF.

This rearrangement joins TRBV7-9 to TRBJ1-2; D is unresolved. Germline V gives CDR1 SEHNR, CDR2 FQNEAQ (reference sequence). The CDR3 has 16 amino acids. Between the trimmed V and J ends, which lost 1 base and 4 bases, there was a span of 16 bases. The CDR3 loop reads CASSLGGGRHTYGYTF. The CDR3 DNA is TGTGCCAGCAGCTTAGGAGGCGGCAGGCATACCTATGGCTACACCTTC.

The chain has TRBV19 and TRBJ1-2; 7 nucleotides align to TRBD1. The CDR3 is 13 amino acids. Germline V CDR1 and CDR2: LNHDA, SQIVND (reference sequence). V was clipped by 6 bases and J by 5 bases; unmatched bases: 6. The CDR3 coding sequence is TGTGCCAGTAGAGCGACAGGGAATTATGGCTACACCTTC. Protein: CASRATGNYGYTF.

A word on this clone: It is unclear where the CDR3 begins or ends on the DNA, so no DNA is shown, and the CDR3 is as TCRdb lists it. The chain combines TRBV11-3 with TRBJ1-1; the D call TRBD1 from the table was never checked on the DNA. The CDR3 comprises 14 residues, both ends counted. Germline-derived CDR1 and CDR2 are SGHNT and YENEEA. This CDR3 reads CASSNVGQGTLTFF.

The gene calls are TRBV18 and TRBJ2-5; 9 bases are shared with TRBD2. This CDR3 comprises 18 residues. V was pared by 3 bases and J by 2 bases, with 13 bases of the junction left unmatched. Germline V gene lookup returns CDR1 KGHSH and CDR2 LQKENI. CDR3 sequence reads: CASSPLRLRTSEQETQYF. Written as DNA, the CDR3 is TGTGCCAGCTCACCTCTAAGGTTGCGGACTAGCGAGCAAGAGACCCAGTACTTC.

V and J are TRBV4-1 and TRBJ1-5; D might be TRBD1 (6 bases). Trimming cost V 0 bases and J 9 bases, with 18 bases left between them. Germline V gives CDR1 MGHRA, CDR2 YSYEKL. The CDR3 is 16 amino acids. CDR3 sequence reads: CASSQDLGQTSGPQHF. CDR3 nucleotides: TGCGCCAGCAGCCAAGATCTCGGACAGACCTCAGGGCCCCAGCATTTT.

This CDR3 reads CAWGTGYSGNTIYF. In DNA, the CDR3 is TGTGCCTGGGGGACAGGGTACTCTGGAAACACCATATATTTT. This sequence joins TRBV30 and TRBJ1-3; 9 nucleotides line up with TRBD1. This CDR3 comprises 14 residues. Looked up from germline, CDR1 is GTSNPN and CDR2 is SVGIG (reference sequence). J was trimmed by 0 bases and V by 5 bases; bases with no gene match: 2.

This rearrangement joins TRBV19 to TRBJ1-4; TRBD1 matches at 7 bases. V lost 5 bases to trimming and J lost 5 bases; unmatched junction nucleotides: 11. Germline V lookup: CDR1 LNHDA, CDR2 SQIVND (reference sequence). The CDR3 consists of 16 residues. DNA of the CDR3: TGTGCCAGTAGTGACAGGGAATATCATCGCAATGAAAAACTGTTTTTT. Translating gives CASSDREYHRNEKLFF.

The chain recombines TRBV6-1 with TRBJ1-5; D unresolved. Germline values: CDR1 MNHNS, CDR2 SASEGT. Trimming pared 1 base from V and 0 bases from J, leaving 7 bases between. The CDR3 length is 15 residues. In DNA form, the CDR3 reads TGTGCCAGCAGTGAAGGGAGATCTAGCAATCAGCCCCAGCATTTT. Its protein product is CASSEGRSSNQPQHF.